The clone carrying this TCR beta chain came up many times. Its antigen is as yet unknown. The record originates from a study of Tregs in tolerant kidney transplant recipients. Germline CDR1 and CDR2: SGHVS and FNYEAQ. The CDR3 runs to 16 residues. J gave up 8 bases and V 3 bases, and 11 bases lay outside the gene matches. Measured with immunoSEQ multiplex PCR; TCRdb has only the in-frame clones, and not every one. Among 15,000 to 20,000 clones listed, around 66% were seen once. The chain is built from TRBV7-6 and TRBJ1-4; 8 bases are shared with TRBD1. This sequence originates from a human donor in good health. Specimen: Tregs from blood cultured with allogeneic cells. CDR3 region: CASSFLTGAREEKLFF. CDR3 nucleotides: TGTGCCAGCAGCTTCCTGACAGGGGCTCGGGAGGAAAAACTGTTTTTT. The variable domain in full, completed from reference TRBV7-6 and TRBJ1-4, reads GAGVSQSPRYKVTKRGQDVALRCDPISGHVSLYWYRQALGQGPEFLTYFNYEAQQDKSGLPNDRFSAERPEGSISTLTIQRTEQRDSAMYRCASSFLTGAREEKLFFGSGTQLSVL.